The 27 T cell receptor beta chains given below trace back to one sample, sequenced in a study of post-analysis software for immune sequencing data. Study findings and constraints: Patients carried roughly 5 TRBV segments more frequently than controls did, and TRBV5-6, TRBV5-1 and TRBV20-1 were among them.

The antigens these receptors bind are not known. Unique molecular identifiers were present in the TCR beta cDNA libraries. MiXCR, applied by TCRdb to the PCR reads, yields one record per CDR3 protein. This sample has about 770,000 distinct CDR3 sequences, with around 42% found just once. The sample comprised blood. The receptors derive from a girl between 10 and 17 years old with multiple sclerosis.

The chain couples TRBV3-1 to TRBJ2-6, with 7 nucleotides matching TRBD2. This CDR3 is 16 amino acids long. The J segment lost 0 bases and the V segment lost 6 bases, leaving 5 bases of the junction unmatched. Germline loops: CDR1 LGHDT, CDR2 YNNKEL (reference sequence). In nucleotides, the CDR3 is TGTGCCAGCAGGGGAGGGGCGAGCTCTGGGGCCAACGTCCTGACTTTC. Its protein is CASRGGASSGANVLTF.

The V and J genes are TRBV6-1 and TRBJ1-2, with D possibly being TRBD1 (6 bases). This CDR3 contains 13 residues. Trimming shortened V by 5 bases and J by 6 bases, and 13 bases separated the two germline ends. The V gene's germline CDR1 is MNHNS and CDR2 SASEGT. The CDR3 nucleotides are TGTGCCAGCAGTCGACAGGTGGGGCATGGCTACACCTTC. Encoded protein: CASSRQVGHGYTF.

This clonotype appeared a few times. The chain recombines TRBV12-3 or TRBV12-4 with TRBJ2-5, with a tentative D call TRBD2 (6 bases). V was cut by 3 bases and J by 2 bases, with 10 bases left in between. This CDR3 has 14 amino acids. The CDR3: CASSFWGVQETQYF. DNA for the CDR3: TGTGCCAGCAGTTTTTGGGGGGTTCAAGAGACCCAGTACTTC.

V is TRBV6-1 and J is TRBJ2-7; a possible D gene is TRBD1 (6 bases). CDR1 is MNHNS, CDR2 SASEGT, per germline. The V end was cut by 3 bases, the J end by 4 bases, with 13 bases between. The CDR3 is 14 amino acids. The CDR3 DNA reads as TGTGCCAGCAGTGAGTCCGGCAGGGGTTACGAGCAGTACTTC. It is translated as CASSESGRGYEQYF.

This chain joins TRBV7-6 and TRBJ1-1, with 9 positions matching TRBD1. Germline CDR1 SGHVS, CDR2 FNYEAQ. V dropped 5 bases and J dropped 5; count of bases not matched to a gene: 6. The length of the CDR3 is 14 residues. Here the CDR3 reads CASSIRQGGTEAFF. The CDR3 nucleotides read TGTGCCAGCAGCATTAGACAGGGGGGGACTGAAGCTTTCTTT.

This clonotype was detected a few times. V gene TRBV4-3 combines with J gene TRBJ2-7, with D maybe TRBD2 (6 bases). Germline V CDR1 and CDR2: LGHNA, YSLEER. The CDR3 spans 18 residues. V dropped 3 bases and J dropped 5 bases, with 26 bases sitting between them. CDR3 coding DNA: TGCGCCAGCAGCCAGGAAGCCGCGGGGTCACGATCATCCCACGAGCAGTACTTC. As protein: CASSQEAAGSRSSHEQYF.

This clonotype turned up a few times. This chain links TRBV5-1 with TRBJ2-7; 7 bases line up with TRBD1. Looked up from germline, CDR1 is SGHRS and CDR2 is YFSETQ. The CDR3 contains 14 residues. V lost 2 bases and J lost 2; bases outside the gene matches: 4. The CDR3 DNA reads TGCGCCAGCAGCTTTGTGGACAGGCCCTACGAGCAGTACTTC. As protein: CASSFVDRPYEQYF.

The chain is built from TRBV20-1 and TRBJ2-3, with unresolved D. Germline V gene lookup returns CDR1 DFQATT and CDR2 SNEGSKA (reference sequence). The CDR3 length is 13 residues. V was clipped by 1 base and J by 4 bases, with 9 bases between them. The CDR3 nucleotides read TGCAGTGCTAGAGGGCTAGTGGCAGATACGCAGTATTTT. It yields the protein CSARGLVADTQYF.

Only one count was recorded for this clonotype. This chain links TRBV4-2 with TRBJ2-5; 10 bases map to TRBD2. Near its end, the DNA agrees better with TRBJ2-7, so the J call may be wrong. The CDR3 length is 16 residues. Germline V gene data show CDR1 as LGHNA and CDR2 as YNFKEQ. CDR3 protein: CASSLRTGTSADEQYF. CDR3 in DNA: TGTGCCAGCAGCCTAAGGACCGGGACTAGCGCAGACGAGCAGTACTTC.

The chain combines TRBV7-3 with TRBJ2-3, with D unclear. Trimming left V 1 base short and J 6 bases short, with 8 bases between. Germline V gene data show CDR1 as SGHTA and CDR2 as FQGTGA. The CDR3 has 13 residues. The CDR3 region has the DNA TGTGCCAGCAGCTTAAGGGCTTTGGATACGCAGTATTTT. Translating gives CASSLRALDTQYF.

The CDR3 DNA reads as TGTGCCAGCACCCGGACAGGGAAGGTTAGTGGGACTGAAGCTTTCTTT. It encodes CASTRTGKVSGTEAFF. This sequence joins TRBV12-3 or TRBV12-4 and TRBJ1-1; 8 nucleotides match TRBD1. V was pared by 7 bases and J by 5 bases, with 15 bases of the junction left unmatched. The CDR3 extends over 16 amino acids.

This clonotype was observed a handful of times. V and J are TRBV4-1 and TRBJ2-1; no firm D call. Trimming removed 1 base from V and 3 bases from J, with 16 bases in between. CDR1 is MGHRA and CDR2 is YSYEKL in the germline V gene. The length of the CDR3 is 17 residues. The CDR3 protein is CASSQGMSYAHYNEQFF. CDR3 DNA sequence: TGCGCCAGCAGCCAAGGAATGTCTTACGCCCACTACAATGAGCAGTTCTTC.

The chain links TRBV6-1 to TRBJ1-2; 10 positions agree with TRBD1. The CDR3 has 14 amino acids. Trimming took 8 bases from V and 4 from J; bases not matched to a gene: 7. CDR1 is MNHNS, CDR2 SASEGT, per germline. Here the CDR3 DNA reads TGTGCCAGCTATGCGGGACAGGGGTTCTATGGCTACACCTTC. Protein sequence: CASYAGQGFYGYTF.

The V and J genes are TRBV29-1 and TRBJ2-7, with 7 nucleotides matching TRBD1. This CDR3 spans 12 amino acids. The J segment lost 1 base and the V segment lost 6 bases, leaving 3 bases of the junction unmatched. CDR1 is SQVTM and CDR2 is ANQGSEA in the germline V gene. CDR3 bases: TGCAGCGTCCAACAGGGGTCCTACGAGCAGTACTTC. Translation gives CSVQQGSYEQYF.

The chain couples TRBV6-6 to TRBJ2-7; D is tentatively TRBD1 or TRBD2 (6 bases each). This CDR3 has 16 residues. Looked up from germline, CDR1 is MNHNY and CDR2 is SVGAGI (reference sequence). The V and J ends lost 6 bases and 6 bases respectively, with 24 bases between them. CDR3 sequence (DNA): TGTGCCAGCAGCTACGAGTTAGGGGGAGGTCCGTCCGAGCAGTACTTC. Translated, it gives CASSYELGGGPSEQYF.

This rearrangement joins TRBV6-2 or TRBV6-3 to TRBJ2-5, with a tentative D call TRBD2 (6 bases). V lost 2 bases and J 11 bases, leaving 12 bases between the germline ends. Germline-derived CDR1 and CDR2 are MNHEY and SVGEGT. The CDR3 has 12 amino acids. CDR3 sequence reads: CASSYRLAEQYF. The CDR3, as DNA: TGTGCCAGCAGTTACCGATTAGCGGAGCAGTACTTC.

A few counts support this clonotype. The V call is TRBV10-3, the J call TRBJ2-6, with a tentative D call TRBD2 (6 bases). This CDR3 spans 15 amino acids. Germline CDR1 is ENHRY and CDR2 is SYGVKD. V was cut by 6 bases and J by 6 bases, with 15 bases left in between. The CDR3 region is CAISGRSEEANVLTF. In DNA form, the CDR3 reads TGTGCCATCAGCGGGAGAAGTGAGGAGGCCAACGTCCTGACTTTC.

The chain joins TRBV4-2 to TRBJ2-5; D is tentatively TRBD1 or TRBD2 (5 bases each). TRBJ2-7 matches the DNA end more closely, so the J call is doubtful. Germline CDR1 is LGHNA and CDR2 is YNFKEQ. The CDR3 is 14 residues long. The DNA for the CDR3 is TGTGCCAGCAGCCAAAAAGGGGCGGGTGCCGAGCAGTACTTC. Translated: CASSQKGAGAEQYF.

CDR3 region: CSARTVKTEQFF. CDR3 in DNA: TGCAGTGCTAGGACCGTTAAGACGGAGCAGTTCTTC. The chain uses TRBV20-1 and TRBJ2-1; the D is unclear. Germline V lookup: CDR1 DFQATT, CDR2 SNEGSKA (reference sequence). V lost 3 bases and J 10 bases, leaving 13 bases between the germline ends. CDR3 length: 12 amino acids.

This clonotype was detected a few times. This chain links TRBV29-1 with TRBJ1-2, with D unclear. CDR1 and CDR2 from the germline V gene are SQVTM and ANQGSEA. V lost 2 bases and J 8 bases, leaving 15 bases between the germline ends. CDR3 size: 13 residues. The CDR3 nucleotides read TGCAGCGTTGAAATCGGCGTCACGGGCGGCTACACCTTC. Amino acid sequence: CSVEIGVTGGYTF.

This chain uses TRBV10-3 with TRBJ2-1; 14 bases line up with TRBD2. The CDR3 runs to 15 residues. V shed 6 bases, J shed 4 bases, and the junction held 2 bases outside the gene matches. Germline CDR1 is ENHRY and CDR2 is SYGVKD. The CDR3 DNA reads TGTGCCATCAGGGGGACTAGCGGGAGATACAATGAGCAGTTCTTC. Protein sequence: CAIRGTSGRYNEQFF.

The sample holds a few counts of this clonotype. This chain joins TRBV6-5 and TRBJ2-7; possibly TRBD1 for D (6 bases). CDR3 length: 16 residues. Germline V gene data show CDR1 as MNHEY and CDR2 as SVGAGI. The V gene lost 0 bases and the J gene lost 2 bases, with 14 bases spanning the gap. The CDR3 spells CASSYSGDKITYEQYF. The CDR3 nucleotides are TGTGCCAGCAGTTACTCGGGGGACAAAATAACCTACGAGCAGTACTTC.

The chain employs TRBV20-1 and TRBJ2-1; 10 bases line up with TRBD2. The CDR3 length is 16 residues. Unmatched junction bases numbered 10, after V lost 3 bases and J lost 5 bases. CDR1 is DFQATT and CDR2 is SNEGSKA in the germline V gene (reference sequence). The CDR3 region is CSASHIAGLANNEQFF. The CDR3 nucleotides read TGCAGTGCTAGTCATATCGCGGGACTAGCGAACAATGAGCAGTTCTTC.

The chain is built from TRBV10-3 and TRBJ2-3; perhaps D is TRBD1 or TRBD2 (7 bases each). Germline CDR1 is ENHRY and CDR2 is SYGVKD. Trimming removed 10 bases from V and 8 bases from J, with 22 bases in between. The CDR3 spans 14 residues. The DNA for the CDR3 is TGTGCCACGGGGAGGGGACAGACGGAAGGTACGCAGTATTTT. As protein: CATGRGQTEGTQYF.

The chain recombines TRBV11-3 with TRBJ2-3, with 7 bases fitting TRBD1. CDR3 length equals 19 residues. Germline assignment: CDR1 SGHNT and CDR2 YENEEA. With V trimmed by 2 bases and J by 3 bases, 17 bases remained unmatched. In DNA form, the CDR3 reads TGTGCCAGCAGCTTATCGGGACAGCCCAGGTTAGGTGCGACAGATACGCAGTATTTT. Amino acids: CASSLSGQPRLGATDTQYF.

The CDR3 loop is CSATPSGRGYNEQFF. The CDR3 DNA sequence: TGCAGTGCAACTCCTAGCGGGAGGGGGTACAATGAGCAGTTCTTC. V is TRBV20-1 and J is TRBJ2-1; 12 bases are a match to TRBD2. CDR3 size: 15 residues. J gave up 4 bases and V 6 bases, and 7 bases lay outside the gene matches. Looked up from germline, CDR1 is DFQATT and CDR2 is SNEGSKA (reference sequence).

This clonotype showed up just a few times. This chain uses TRBV29-1 with TRBJ2-1; TRBD2 matches at 9 bases. Germline V lookup: CDR1 SQVTM, CDR2 ANQGSEA. This CDR3 is built from 16 residues. The V and J ends lost 0 bases and 6 bases, in that order; junction bases with no gene match: 9. CDR3 sequence (DNA): TGCAGCGTTGAAGATTTCAGGTCGCGGGAGGGCAATGAGCAGTTCTTC. This sequence encodes CSVEDFRSREGNEQFF.